The TCR beta chain under discussion was sequenced for a study of cytomegalovirus exposure and HLA in healthy donors. Concerning this clone itself: What it binds is unknown.

PCR primers comprised 60 Vbeta and 13 Jbeta primers. Original handling: A later analysis tallied about 80 million unique TCR beta chains, 9 million to 12 million of them shared. Sequenced by immunoSEQ multiplex PCR; TCRdb stores in-frame clones only, minus some. V, J and clone size are those of that table, while D and trimming were read from the DNA. The data hold about 130,000 clones, with approximately 81% observed a single time. The donors gave bone marrow, and they were healthy. In nominal health when sampled, donors likely had unrecorded immune exposures nonetheless. Regarding the study as a whole: Reported performance of the classifier showed diagnosis of cytomegalovirus status with high specificity and sensitivity.

There are 15 residues in the CDR3. Germline V gene lookup returns CDR1 SGHNT and CDR2 YYREEE (reference sequence). The trim removed 7 bases at V and 3 bases at J, leaving 10 bases unmatched. Sequencing input: PBMCs. This chain connects TRBV5-4 to TRBJ1-2, with 9 bases fitting TRBD1. The receptor comes from a man aged 18-30 years in good health and CMV-seropositive. This CDR3 is CASRPAWDRDYGYTF. The CDR3 coding sequence is TGTGCCAGCCGCCCGGCGTGGGACAGGGACTATGGCTACACCTTC.